The clone carrying this TCR beta chain was counted only a few times. What it recognizes is unknown. This sample is part of a study of vaccination and CD4 T cells after COVID-19. About the research overall: There were six male and four female convalescents, and two of them were Hispanic.

V was clipped by 5 bases and J by 3 bases, with 7 bases between them. The CDR3 has 12 residues. Per the germline V gene, CDR1 is SGHTA and CDR2 is FQGNSA. Treatment reported: roughly 11-day PBMC culture with coronavirus spike peptide pools or control peptides (ViraFEST assay). ViraFEST enlarged antigen-specific T cell populations with peptide pools and afterwards sequenced TCRs. The Oncomine TCR Beta short-read assay was what sequenced the DNA obtained from cultured CD4+ T cells. Once CD4+ T cells had been cultured, genomic DNA was extracted from them. TCRdb recomputed calls from the PCR reads with MiXCR, one row per CDR3 protein. The sample lists approximately 19,000 distinct CDR3 sequences; 40% to 50% were seen once. Whole-study results and caveats: Convalescent patients gained a median approximately 88% of their reactive clones only post-vaccination.

The gene calls are TRBV7-2 and TRBJ1-2; D is ambiguous. Sequencing was performed on CD4+ T cells from blood, cultured in vitro, taken after SARS-CoV-2 vaccination. This receptor was taken from a human donor who had recovered from COVID-19. The CDR3 here is CASSPRDYGYTF. The CDR3 DNA is TGTGCCAGCAGCCCCCGGGACTATGGCTACACCTTC.